One sample yielded the 26 T cell receptor beta chains listed below, sequenced in a study of radiotherapy plus CTLA-4 blockade in lung cancer. TCRdb's copy holds only in-frame clones and misses some; the assay was immunoSEQ multiplex PCR. The repertoire includes 55,000 to 75,000 clones, about 72% of them detected once, and 15% to 20% sits in the top ten. Source: peripheral blood, taken from a patient treated with radiotherapy plus ipilimumab. The receptors originated from a human donor with non-small cell lung cancer whose response to radiotherapy plus ipilimumab could not be evaluated. Some clones in this sample may be carry-over from other donors' samples.

This chain connects TRBV5-1 to TRBJ2-2; maybe TRBD2 (5 bases). V dropped 0 bases and J dropped 4 bases, with 16 bases sitting between them. The CDR3 contains 17 residues. CDR1 is SGHRS, CDR2 YFSETQ, per germline. CDR3 in DNA: TGCGCCAGCAGCTTGGTCCCTGGACTCTCAGGCACCGGGGAGCTGTTTTTT. It is translated as CASSLVPGLSGTGELFF.

The chain links TRBV5-4 to TRBJ1-2; tentative D call: TRBD1 (5 bases). Trimming removed 2 bases from V and 6 bases from J, with 17 bases in between. CDR3 length: 15 amino acids. Germline-derived CDR1 and CDR2 are SGHNT and YYREEE (reference sequence). CDR3 in amino acids: CASSFEPGVRNGYTF. CDR3 bases: TGTGCCAGCAGCTTTGAGCCGGGGGTGCGTAATGGCTACACCTTC.

The J gene is TRBJ2-5, the V gene TRBV9; no firm D call. Germline loops: CDR1 SGDLS, CDR2 YYNGEE. The CDR3 consists of 16 residues. V lost 4 bases and J lost 2, with 18 bases in between. CDR3 amino acids: CASSLGLVQAQETQYF. CDR3 DNA sequence: TGTGCCAGCAGCCTCGGTTTAGTGCAAGCACAAGAGACCCAGTACTTC.

The J gene is TRBJ2-1, the V gene TRBV11-2; 10 bases are shared with TRBD2. V shed 3 bases and J 7 bases; nucleotides not matched to a gene: 9. The length of the CDR3 is 16 residues. CDR1 SGHAT and CDR2 FQNNGV come from the germline V gene. CDR3 in amino acids: CASSFSERGGRNEQFF. The CDR3 DNA follows: TGTGCCAGCAGCTTTTCTGAGCGGGGGGGCCGGAATGAGCAGTTCTTC.

The rearrangement uses TRBV11-2 and TRBJ1-5, with D perhaps TRBD1 (5 bases). Trimming pared 4 bases from V and 0 bases from J, leaving 7 bases between. The CDR3 contains 14 residues. Germline V lookup: CDR1 SGHAT, CDR2 FQNNGV. In DNA form, the CDR3 reads TGTGCCAGCAGCTCTCAGGGTAGCAATCAGCCCCAGCATTTT. This codes for CASSSQGSNQPQHF.

CDR3 DNA: TGTGCCAGCAGCTTGGGCAGGGTGGAGACCCAGTACTTC. It translates to CASSLGRVETQYF. The chain links TRBV5-4 to TRBJ2-5, with TRBD1 as a possible D gene (5 bases). The CDR3 sequence is 13 residues long. The V gene's germline CDR1 is SGHNT and CDR2 YYREEE (reference sequence). The germline V and J ends were trimmed by 0 bases and 5 bases, with 8 bases remaining between them. Together with reference TRBV5-4 and TRBJ2-5, the CDR3 gives the full variable domain: ETGVTQSPTHLIKTRGQQVTLRCSSQSGHNTVSWYQQALGQGPQFIFQYYREEENGRGNFPPRFSGLQFPNYSSELNVNALELDDSALYLCASSLGRVETQYFGPGTRLLVL.

This clone was counted only a few times. The chain uses TRBV14 and TRBJ1-2; perhaps TRBD1 as D (5 bases). Trimming took off 1 base at V and 13 bases at J, with 16 bases between the two ends. CDR1 is SGHDN and CDR2 is FVKESK in the germline V gene. The CDR3 is 13 amino acids. CDR3 sequence: CASSQVSTGHTTF. DNA for the CDR3: TGTGCCAGCAGCCAAGTCAGTACAGGACATACCACCTTC.

In this sample, this clone turned up a few times. The V and J genes are TRBV28 and TRBJ2-7; D call uncertain. In germline, CDR1 is MDHEN, CDR2 SYDVKM. The CDR3 extends over 14 amino acids. V gave up 1 base and J gave up 0 bases, with 7 bases separating them. CDR3 sequence reads: CASSLSLSSYEQYF. The CDR3 DNA reads as TGTGCCAGCAGTTTATCCCTAAGCTCCTACGAGCAGTACTTC.

This chain connects TRBV12-2 to TRBJ1-2. TRBV12-2 represents a pseudogene. The CDR3 is made up of 13 amino acids. CDR3 coding DNA: TGTGCAAGTCGCTTAGCGCGGGCTTATGGCTACACCTTC. This sequence encodes CASRLARAYGYTF.

The chain joins TRBV7-9 to TRBJ2-2; a possible D gene is TRBD1 (6 bases). The CDR3 runs 14 residues. CDR1 is SEHNR, CDR2 FQNEAQ, per germline (reference sequence). Trimming pared 2 bases from V and 7 bases from J, leaving 11 bases between. In DNA form, the CDR3 reads TGTGCCAGCAGCTTACAGGGGCGCATCGGGGAGCTGTTTTTT. Its protein product is CASSLQGRIGELFF.

The gene calls are TRBV5-1 and TRBJ1-2; 7 bases match TRBD1. V trimming: 2 bases; J trimming: 1 base; junction bases outside the gene matches: 2. Per the germline V gene, CDR1 is SGHRS and CDR2 is YFSETQ. The CDR3 contains 14 residues. The CDR3, as DNA: TGCGCCAGCAGCTTCACAGGGGTTAACTATGGCTACACCTTC. This encodes CASSFTGVNYGYTF. Based on the CDR3 plus reference TRBV5-1 and TRBJ1-2, the full variable domain is KAGVTQTPRYLIKTRGQQVTLSCSPISGHRSVSWYQQTPGQGLQFLFEYFSETQRNKGNFPGRFSGRQFSNSRSEMNVSTLELGDSALYLCASSFTGVNYGYTFGSGTRLTVV.

This chain connects TRBV7-2 to TRBJ1-1, with 8 positions matching TRBD1. Germline V gene lookup returns CDR1 SGHTA and CDR2 FQGNSA. V dropped 4 bases and J dropped 3; count of bases not matched to a gene: 7. The CDR3 runs 15 residues. This CDR3 is CASSSTGQGDTEAFF. The CDR3 nucleotides are TGTGCCAGCAGCTCCACCGGACAGGGCGACACTGAAGCTTTCTTT.

The chain uses TRBV4-2 and TRBJ2-3; the match to TRBD1 covers 7 bases. CDR3 length equals 16 residues. Germline assignment: CDR1 LGHNA and CDR2 YNFKEQ. The V gene end was trimmed by 0 bases and the J gene end by 1 base; junction bases not matched to a gene: 4. CDR3 protein: CASSQDIGQGTDTQYF. CDR3 DNA sequence: TGTGCCAGCAGCCAAGACATTGGACAGGGCACAGATACGCAGTATTTT.

This chain joins TRBV4-2 and TRBJ2-7, with a tentative D call TRBD2 (6 bases). CDR3 size: 16 residues. Germline values: CDR1 LGHNA, CDR2 YNFKEQ. V was cut by 0 bases and J by 5 bases, with 17 bases left in between. CDR3 sequence (DNA): TGTGCCAGCAGCCAAGATGGAGGAGGGGTCAGGGACGAGCAGTACTTC. Translation: CASSQDGGGVRDEQYF.

The chain uses TRBV7-2 and TRBJ1-6; weak D call: TRBD1 (5 bases). The germline V gene has CDR1 SGHTA and CDR2 FQGNSA. This CDR3 is 16 amino acids long. V lost 2 bases, J lost 6 bases, and 14 bases lay in between. CDR3: CASSLNQGAPNSPLHF. In DNA form, the CDR3 reads TGTGCCAGCAGCTTAAACCAGGGCGCCCCTAATTCACCCCTCCACTTT.

The V call is TRBV2, the J call TRBJ2-1; D might be TRBD1 (5 bases). Germline CDR1 reads SNHLY; CDR2 reads FYNNEI. CDR3 length equals 14 residues. V lost 7 bases to trimming and J lost 6 bases, with 16 bases between them. The CDR3 sequence: CASTRQRSGNEQFF. The CDR3, as DNA: TGTGCCAGCACTAGACAGAGATCGGGCAATGAGCAGTTCTTC.

This rearrangement joins TRBV29-1 to TRBJ1-2; D is unclear. Trimming took 5 bases from V and 2 from J, leaving 6 bases between them. The CDR3 is 11 amino acids. CDR1 is SQVTM and CDR2 is ANQGSEA in the germline V gene. CDR3 protein: CSVSGNYGYTF. Written as DNA, the CDR3 is TGCAGCGTTTCGGGGAACTATGGCTACACCTTC.

The rearrangement links TRBV7-3 to TRBJ1-6; D unresolved. Trimming took off 4 bases at V and 6 bases at J, with 7 bases between the two ends. Germline-derived CDR1 and CDR2 are SGHTA and FQGTGA. There are 13 residues in the CDR3. In DNA, the CDR3 is TGTGCCAGCAGCTATCAGGCTAATTCACCCCTCCACTTT. Its translation: CASSYQANSPLHF.

This chain connects TRBV5-1 to TRBJ1-5, with D perhaps TRBD1 (6 bases). The CDR3 has 14 amino acids. Trimming took 4 bases from V and 7 from J, leaving 15 bases between them. Germline loops: CDR1 SGHRS, CDR2 YFSETQ. The CDR3 loop reads CASSAPGGRQPQHF. DNA for the CDR3: TGCGCCAGCAGCGCCCCGGGGGGCCGGCAGCCCCAGCATTTT.

This clone came up once. J is TRBJ2-3 and V is TRBV4-2; 7 nucleotides match TRBD2. Germline loops: CDR1 LGHNA, CDR2 YNFKEQ. CDR3 length equals 15 residues. With 0 bases clipped from V and 5 bases from J, the junction kept 5 bases outside the gene matches. CDR3 in amino acids: CASSQEGGTIDTQYF. In DNA, the CDR3 is TGTGCCAGCAGCCAAGAGGGGGGGACCATAGATACGCAGTATTTT.

The chain employs TRBV6-5 and TRBJ2-7, with D possibly being TRBD1 (6 bases). The V gene's germline CDR1 is MNHEY and CDR2 SVGAGI. The CDR3 runs to 14 residues. V was trimmed by 4 bases and J by 5 bases, leaving 15 bases between them. The CDR3 nucleotides read TGTGCCAGCAGTTCCTGGGACAAGAAACACGAGCAGTACTTC. It is translated as CASSSWDKKHEQYF.

This rearrangement joins TRBV7-2 to TRBJ1-3, with D hard to call. CDR3 length: 13 amino acids. The germline V gene encodes CDR1 SGHTA and CDR2 FQGNSA. V was clipped by 2 bases and J by 8 bases, with 10 bases between them. CDR3: CASSLTAADTIYF. The CDR3 DNA reads TGTGCCAGCAGCTTAACGGCAGCGGACACCATATATTTT. Full variable domain (outside the CDR3, taken from reference TRBV7-2 and TRBJ1-3): GAGVSQSPSNKVTEKGKDVELRCDPISGHTALYWYRQSLGQGLEFLIYFQGNSAPDKSGLPSDRFSAERTGGSVSTLTIQRTQQEDSAVYLCASSLTAADTIYFGEGSWLTVV.

Worth noting for this clone: At one end, the junction sequence differs from germline, possibly due to a read error. The V gene is TRBV30, the J gene TRBJ2-7; 8 bases are a match to TRBD1. Germline V lookup: CDR1 GTSNPN, CDR2 SVGIG (reference sequence). The CDR3 totals 11 residues. Written as DNA, the CDR3 is TGCGCCACGGGACAGGACTACGAGCAGTACTTC. It is translated as CATGQDYEQYF.

This clone was counted a single time. The chain joins TRBV10-2 to TRBJ1-1, with D possibly matching TRBD1 (6 bases). The V end was cut by 6 bases, the J end by 1 base, with 9 bases between. CDR1 and CDR2 (germline): WSHSY, SAAADI. CDR3 length: 13 residues. The CDR3 loop reads CASSPTGNTEAFF. CDR3 DNA: TGCGCCAGCAGCCCGACAGGGAACACTGAAGCTTTCTTT.

The V call is TRBV2, the J call TRBJ1-1; tentative D call: TRBD1 (5 bases). This CDR3 region has 14 residues. Germline V CDR1 and CDR2: SNHLY, FYNNEI. The V end was cut by 7 bases, the J end by 5 bases, with 17 bases between. CDR3: CASTRVGGWTEAFF. CDR3 in DNA: TGTGCCAGCACCCGTGTGGGGGGTTGGACTGAAGCTTTCTTT.

This clone was seen more than once but under ten times. The chain has TRBV4-3 and TRBJ2-1; 10 bases fit TRBD1. Germline V gene data show CDR1 as LGHNA and CDR2 as YSLEER. The CDR3 consists of 15 residues. J lost 8 bases, V lost 3 bases, and 7 bases had no gene match. The CDR3 region has the DNA TGCGCCAGCAGCCAGGTTTGGACAGGGGGGGATGAGCAGTTCTTC. This gives the protein CASSQVWTGGDEQFF.